This entry lists 15 T cell receptor beta chains sequenced from one sample in a study of cytomegalovirus exposure and HLA in healthy donors. The study ran its PCR with 60 Vbeta and 13 Jbeta primers. Profiling relied on immunoSEQ multiplex PCR, and the TCRdb table lists in-frame clones only, not all of them. The table records 70,000 to 90,000 clones, 60% to 80% of them present only once. Sequencing was performed on PBMCs. All receptors come from a man in his forties or fifties in good health and CMV-seronegative.

The chain employs TRBV2 and TRBJ1-1, with D perhaps matching TRBD1 (5 bases). CDR1 is SNHLY and CDR2 is FYNNEI in the germline V gene. V lost 5 bases and J 4 bases, leaving 11 bases between the germline ends. This CDR3 comprises 13 residues. The CDR3 nucleotides are TGTGCCAGCAGTCTCAGGGTAGGCACTGAAGCTTTCTTT. This gives the protein CASSLRVGTEAFF.

This sequence joins TRBV27 and TRBJ1-2; 7 bases map to TRBD1. The CDR3 covers 18 residues. The junction had 10 bases not matched to a gene; V was cut back by 0 bases and J by 0 bases. From germline, CDR1 is MNHEY and CDR2 SMNVEV (reference sequence). The CDR3 coding sequence is TGTGCCAGCAGTTTATCCTTCAACAGGGGCAGGGCTAACTATGGCTACACCTTC. Translation gives CASSLSFNRGRANYGYTF.

The V gene is TRBV28, the J gene TRBJ2-1; tentative D call: TRBD2 (5 bases). Germline V lookup: CDR1 MDHEN, CDR2 SYDVKM. V was trimmed by 3 bases and J by 7 bases, leaving 19 bases between them. CDR3 length equals 16 residues. DNA for the CDR3: TGTGCCAGCAGTTTTGAGGGCAGGCGGACTCGGAATGAGCAGTTCTTC. This translates into CASSFEGRRTRNEQFF.

V is TRBV5-4 and J is TRBJ2-7; 13 nucleotides line up with TRBD2. The junction had 2 bases not matched to a gene; V was cut back by 4 bases and J by 1 base. Germline V gene data show CDR1 as SGHNT and CDR2 as YYREEE (reference sequence). The CDR3 is 15 residues long. This CDR3 reads CASSPGLAGSYEQYF. DNA of the CDR3: TGTGCCAGCAGCCCGGGACTAGCGGGATCCTACGAGCAGTACTTC.

The V and J genes are TRBV6-5 and TRBJ2-7; a possible D gene is TRBD1 (5 bases). Trimming cost V 7 bases and J 3 bases, with 7 bases left between them. CDR3 length equals 11 residues. Looked up from germline, CDR1 is MNHEY and CDR2 is SVGAGI. Here the CDR3 reads CASKQDYEQYF. The CDR3 DNA is TGTGCCAGCAAACAGGACTACGAGCAGTACTTC.

This clone was seen just once. The chain is built from TRBV5-6 and TRBJ2-2; 7 positions match TRBD2. The CDR3 has 15 amino acids. V shed 5 bases, J shed 4 bases, and the junction held 8 bases outside the gene matches. Germline CDR1 and CDR2: SGHDT and YYEEEE. This CDR3 is CASRSSGGGTGELFF. The CDR3 nucleotides read TGTGCCAGCAGATCCTCAGGCGGGGGCACCGGGGAGCTGTTTTTT.

This clone occurred a few times. The chain is built from TRBV6-1 and TRBJ1-5; D unresolved. The germline gives CDR1 MNHNS, CDR2 SASEGT. CDR3 length: 13 amino acids. V was clipped by 1 base and J by 10 bases, with 11 bases between them. The CDR3 loop reads CASSEDEFEPQHF. CDR3 sequence (DNA): TGTGCCAGCAGTGAAGATGAGTTCGAACCCCAGCATTTT.

As to this clone: This likely comes from a read error, as the CDR3 has no conserved phenylalanine or tryptophan at its end. The V call is TRBV5-8, the J call TRBJ1-5, with D perhaps matching TRBD1 (6 bases). Germline V CDR1 and CDR2: SGHTS, YDEGEE. Trimming removed 4 bases from V and 6 bases from J, with 17 bases in between. The CDR3 totals 15 residues. CDR3 sequence reads: CASSPESGATQPQHL. The CDR3 bases are TGTGCCAGCAGCCCGGAATCAGGGGCGACTCAGCCCCAGCATTTG.

The CDR3 bases are TGTGCCATCAGCAAACAGGGGGAAGGTCAGCCCCAGCATTTT. Protein sequence: CAISKQGEGQPQHF. The chain links TRBV10-3 to TRBJ1-5, with 8 bases matching TRBD1. The ends lost 6 bases at V and 6 bases at J; junction bases unmatched: 7. Germline V gene sequence: CDR1 ENHRY, CDR2 SYGVKD. The CDR3 length is 14 residues.

The chain carries TRBV27 and TRBJ2-5; the match to TRBD2 covers 11 bases. V lost 1 base to trimming and J lost 5 bases; unmatched junction nucleotides: 9. CDR1 and CDR2 (germline): MNHEY, SMNVEV (reference sequence). This CDR3 contains 17 residues. In DNA form, the CDR3 reads TGTGCCAGCAGTTTATACGCCACTAGCGGGAGTAGGGAGACCCAGTACTTC. Translating it yields CASSLYATSGSRETQYF.

The V call is TRBV7-9, the J call TRBJ1-4, with D possibly matching TRBD1 (5 bases). Germline V gene sequence: CDR1 SEHNR, CDR2 FQNEAQ (reference sequence). CDR3 length: 14 amino acids. Trimming shortened V by 5 bases and J by 10 bases, and 17 bases separated the two germline ends. For the CDR3, the DNA is TGTGCCAGCAGCCTCCTTGACGGTAGGGGAAAACTGTTTTTT. It is translated as CASSLLDGRGKLFF.

This clone was counted a single time. CDR3 bases: TGTGCCAGCTCACCTAGTAGCGGCAGATACGAGCAGTACTTC. Translation: CASSPSSGRYEQYF. The chain carries TRBV18 and TRBJ2-7, with D perhaps TRBD2 (6 bases). The CDR3 covers 14 residues. The germline V gene encodes CDR1 KGHSH and CDR2 LQKENI. Trimming left V 3 bases short and J 4 bases short, with 13 bases between. Filled out from reference TRBV18 and TRBJ2-7, the complete variable domain reads NAGVMQNPRHLVRRRGQEARLRCSPMKGHSHVYWYRQLPEEGLKFMVYLQKENIIDESGMPKERFSAEFPKEGPSILRIQQVVRGDSAAYFCASSPSSGRYEQYFGPGTRLTVT.

The rearrangement uses TRBV4-2 and TRBJ1-4; D is uncertain. The CDR3 is 16 residues long. The V and J ends lost 0 bases and 10 bases respectively, with 18 bases between them. The germline V gene has CDR1 LGHNA and CDR2 YNFKEQ. The CDR3 DNA reads TGTGCCAGCAGCCAAGACCCCGGCGAACTGGAGGGAAAACTGTTTTTT. This translates into CASSQDPGELEGKLFF.

CDR3 in amino acids: CASSLEGTGTNGYTF. DNA of the CDR3: TGCGCCAGCAGCTTAGAGGGGACAGGGACGAATGGCTACACCTTC. V usage is TRBV5-1 and J usage is TRBJ1-2; 9 bases map to TRBD1. V shed 2 bases and J 6 bases; nucleotides not matched to a gene: 8. Germline loops: CDR1 SGHRS, CDR2 YFSETQ. The CDR3 is 15 amino acids.

The chain joins TRBV19 to TRBJ2-1; TRBD2 is a possible D gene (6 bases). There are 16 residues in the CDR3. The germline V and J ends were trimmed by 0 bases and 7 bases, with 16 bases remaining between them. Germline assignment: CDR1 LNHDA and CDR2 SQIVND (reference sequence). The CDR3, as DNA: TGTGCCAGTAGTATAGAGTGGCGGGGAGGAAGGAATGAGCAGTTCTTC. Amino acids: CASSIEWRGGRNEQFF.